This T cell receptor beta chain appears in the sequencing data of a study of blood T cells in healthy people across ages (dated by TCRdb to between 2014 and 2017). A note on the overall study: Template switching captured roughly one uniquely barcoded TCR beta cDNA molecule per two T cells in model experiments. Using deep sequencing normalized with unique cDNA molecular identifiers, the study measured how TCR beta repertoire diversity changes with age. The study analyzed two additional independent replicas of 1 million unique cDNA reads from the same blood draw for two donors, one aged 18 to 29 and one aged 80 or older. Donors were grouped into four age groups: young (average about 15 years), middle-aged (about 38), aged (around 56) and long-lived (around 80).

The donors were 40 or so Caucasian individuals from Russia, aged roughly 6 to 95 years, who were systemically healthy. Ten milliliters of peripheral blood were drawn from each donor into EDTA-treated Vacutainer tubes. Ficoll-Paque density-gradient centrifugation was used to isolate PBMCs, with at least 6.5 million per sample. Total RNA, at least 6 micrograms per sample, was extracted from PBMCs with Trizol reagent. For every donor, flow cytometry on a PBMC aliquot measured the percentage of naive CD45RAhigh/CD27high T cells. Libraries were prepared through 5' RACE. TCRdb records Illumina HiSeq 2500 as the sequencer. A second PCR of 7 to 11 cycles was performed with a sample-barcoded 5' primer and a J-beta primer mix. Each TCR beta cDNA molecule received a unique molecular identifier from a template-switch 5' adaptor carrying 12 random nucleotides. Each sample yielded at least 2.5 million CDR3-containing paired-end reads. The Mint cDNA synthesis kit, primed by a TRBC-specific oligonucleotide, was used to synthesize first-strand cDNA from all RNA. Following uracil-DNA glycosylase treatment, all cDNA underwent a first 18-cycle PCR with the universal primers M1SS and BC2_uni_R. The authors' analysis ran thus. For normalization, 1 million high-quality reads were randomly selected from each sample, with every read carrying a distinct molecular identifier. Instead of being binned into consensus sequences, reads that shared molecular identifiers were thrown out. MiTCR, run with a Q25 quality threshold and the strictest error-elimination algorithm, handled CDR3 identification, clonotype clustering and error correction. A nonparametric unseen species model with Euler transformation was used to estimate lower-bound total TCR beta diversity. TCRdb itself trimmed the public reads at Q25 with fastp, ran MiXCR and retained productive beta chains. Under each unique CDR3 protein, matching rows form one entry showing the most common genes and DNA. The V and J calls shown here were made by TCRdb, not taken from the authors' results. The sample yields roughly 1,000,000 distinct CDR3 sequences; approximately 25% were counted once. In total, the top ten clones hold approximately 0.71% of the sample.

Sequences LGHDT (CDR1) and YNNKEL (CDR2) are obtained from the germline V gene (reference sequence). Inclusive of the bounding cysteine and phenylalanine, the CDR3 is 10 residues long. The DNA shown is the 30-base CDR3, in frame from base 1. V is reduced by 5 bases and J by 13 bases, leaving a spacing of 11 bases between them. This clonotype occurred a few times. It has no known antigen specificity. One base away there is no much larger clone; base qualities are not given. The research as a whole found: Compared with the aged group, more naive CD4+ T cells, fewer expanded clones and increased TCR diversity were shown by the long-lived group, suggesting age selection. As age increased, observed TCR beta diversity per million T cells dropped in a roughly linear way, and a significant reduction was already evident by age around 41. Since profiling was done on bulk unsorted PBMCs, naive and antigen-experienced compartments could not be conclusively compared. Observed TCR beta diversity correlated strongly with the percentage of naive T cells measured by flow cytometry. The CMV infection status of donors was not known, potentially confounding age-related changes in expanded clonotypes. Estimates of total diversity based on one million sequenced T cells were considered lower bounds and underestimates.

These same records also appear under a second study, on T cells of mothers and their children. The other study reports the following: Nine systemically healthy Caucasian individuals, comprising three mothers and their six children, were included as donors. cDNA synthesis consumed the entire amount of extracted RNA, loaded at around 1.5 ug RNA in each 15 ul reaction. Sample barcodes and 2-4 random nucleotides were added via the M1S primer in the second PCR. Over 8 million TCR beta CDR3 reads were obtained for each mother, and some 3.1 million reads were obtained for each child. TCR recombination output is similarly shaped by thymic selection in related and unrelated pairs, with a minor effect exerted by inherited differences. Normalized repertoire overlap in related mother-child pairs was always slightly higher than in unrelated mother-child pairs, but the difference was never significant. No persistent microchimeric T cell clones were found, with a detection sensitivity of 75 to 100 clones per million clonotypes. Deep NGS was used in the study to compare the TCR beta repertoires of mothers and children and to look for features that separate related mother-child pairs from unrelated individuals. The mean age was approximately 41 +/- 4 years for the mothers and approximately 11 +/- 4 years for the children. After adapters were ligated using NEBNext reagents, the libraries underwent 100+100 nt paired-end sequencing on an Illumina HiSeq 2000. To prevent cross-contamination, the mother and child libraries were prepared a month apart and were sequenced in separate runs. Each donor had between about 450,000 and 2,100,000 distinct TCR beta clonotypes identified. Naive TCR beta clonotypes were estimated from low-frequency clonotypes matched to each donor's FACS-determined naive share, without sorting.

Material: blood. The clonotype comes from a girl aged 2 to 10 in good health. The rearrangement joined TRBV3-1 to TRBJ2-5, with the D gene too uncertain to name. The base sequence is TGTGCCAGCAGCTATACAGTTCTGTACTTC. The translation is CASSYTVLYF.